This T cell receptor (beta chain) was observed in a study of T cell responses to AZD1222 COVID-19 vaccine. Between the trimmed V and J ends, which lost 3 bases and 2 bases, there was a span of 8 bases. Germline V CDR1 and CDR2: DFQATT, SNEGSKA (reference sequence). The CDR3 totals 12 residues. Only in-frame clones appear in the TCRdb table, and some are missing; sequencing was by immunoSEQ multiplex PCR. The table includes fewer than 80,000 clones, 60% to 85% detected once. This receptor was taken from an adult in good health. The V gene is TRBV20-1, the J gene TRBJ2-7, with unresolved D. The sequencing here drew on peripheral blood, taken on day 0 of MenACWY control vaccination. The CDR3, as DNA: TGCAGTGCTAGTAGCAGTCCCTACGAGCAGTACTTC. Translation: CSASSSPYEQYF.